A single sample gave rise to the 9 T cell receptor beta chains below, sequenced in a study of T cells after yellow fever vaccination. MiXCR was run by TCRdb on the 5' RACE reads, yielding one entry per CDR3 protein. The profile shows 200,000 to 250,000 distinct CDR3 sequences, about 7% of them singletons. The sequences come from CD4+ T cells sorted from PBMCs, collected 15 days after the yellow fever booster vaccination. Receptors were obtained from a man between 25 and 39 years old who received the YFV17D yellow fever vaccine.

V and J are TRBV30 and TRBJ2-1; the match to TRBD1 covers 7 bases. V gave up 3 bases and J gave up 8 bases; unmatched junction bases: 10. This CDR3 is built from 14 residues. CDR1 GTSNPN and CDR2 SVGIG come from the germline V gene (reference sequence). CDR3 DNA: TGTGCCTGGAGCGATGCGAAGGGGGCCGATGAGCAGTTCTTC. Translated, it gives CAWSDAKGADEQFF.

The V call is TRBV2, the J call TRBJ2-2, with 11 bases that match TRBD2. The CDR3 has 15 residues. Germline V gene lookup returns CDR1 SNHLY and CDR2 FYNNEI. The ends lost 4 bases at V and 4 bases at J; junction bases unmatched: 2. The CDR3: CASSGGLAATGELFF. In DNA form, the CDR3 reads TGTGCCAGCAGTGGGGGACTAGCGGCCACCGGGGAGCTGTTTTTT. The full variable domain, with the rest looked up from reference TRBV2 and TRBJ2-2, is EPEVTQTPSHQVTQMGQEVILRCVPISNHLYFYWYRQILGQKVEFLVSFYNNEISEKSEIFDDQFSVERPDGSNFTLKIRSTKLEDSAMYFCASSGGLAATGELFFGEGSRLTVL.

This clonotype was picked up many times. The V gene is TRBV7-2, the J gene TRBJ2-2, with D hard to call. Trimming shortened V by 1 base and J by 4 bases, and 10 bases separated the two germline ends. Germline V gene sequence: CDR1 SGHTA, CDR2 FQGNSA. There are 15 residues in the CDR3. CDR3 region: CASSLGGRVTGELFF. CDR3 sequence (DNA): TGTGCCAGCAGCTTAGGGGGTCGGGTCACCGGGGAGCTGTTTTTT.

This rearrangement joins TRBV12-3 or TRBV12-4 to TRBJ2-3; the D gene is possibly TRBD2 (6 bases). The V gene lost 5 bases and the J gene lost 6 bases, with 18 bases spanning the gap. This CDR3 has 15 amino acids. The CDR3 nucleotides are TGTGCCAGCAGTCCAAGGGCGGCGGGACCGGATACGCAGTATTTT. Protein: CASSPRAAGPDTQYF.

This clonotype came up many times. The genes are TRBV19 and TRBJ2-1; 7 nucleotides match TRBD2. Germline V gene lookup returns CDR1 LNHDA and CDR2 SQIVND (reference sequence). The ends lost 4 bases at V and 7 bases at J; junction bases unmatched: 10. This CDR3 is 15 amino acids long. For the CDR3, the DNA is TGTGCCAGTAGTACGCTAGCGGAGCGAGGAAATGAGCAGTTCTTC. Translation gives CASSTLAERGNEQFF.

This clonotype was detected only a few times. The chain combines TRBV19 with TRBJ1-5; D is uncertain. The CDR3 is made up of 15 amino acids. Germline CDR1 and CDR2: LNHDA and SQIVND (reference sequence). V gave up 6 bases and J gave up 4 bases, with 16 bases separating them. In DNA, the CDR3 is TGTGCCAGTAGCCCCCGGGCCTCCGGGAATCAGCCCCAGCATTTT. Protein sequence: CASSPRASGNQPQHF. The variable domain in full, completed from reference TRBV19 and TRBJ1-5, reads DGGITQSPKYLFRKEGQNVTLSCEQNLNHDAMYWYRQDPGQGLRLIYYSQIVNDFQKGDIAEGYSVSREKKESFPLTVTSAQKNPTAFYLCASSPRASGNQPQHFGDGTRLSIL.

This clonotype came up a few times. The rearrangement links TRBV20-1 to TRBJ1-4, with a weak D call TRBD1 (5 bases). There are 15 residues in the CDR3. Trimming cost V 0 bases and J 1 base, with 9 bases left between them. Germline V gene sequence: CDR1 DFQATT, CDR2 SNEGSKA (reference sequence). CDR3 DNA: TGCAGTGCTAGAGATTGGAGGGGAACTAATGAAAAACTGTTTTTT. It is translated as CSARDWRGTNEKLFF.

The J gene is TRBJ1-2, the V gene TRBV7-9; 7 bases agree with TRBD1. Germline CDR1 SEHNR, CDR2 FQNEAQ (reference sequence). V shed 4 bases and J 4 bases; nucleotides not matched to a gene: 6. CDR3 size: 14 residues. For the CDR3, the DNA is TGTGCCAGCAGCTCTACAGGGGTAGTCTATGGCTACACCTTC. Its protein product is CASSSTGVVYGYTF.

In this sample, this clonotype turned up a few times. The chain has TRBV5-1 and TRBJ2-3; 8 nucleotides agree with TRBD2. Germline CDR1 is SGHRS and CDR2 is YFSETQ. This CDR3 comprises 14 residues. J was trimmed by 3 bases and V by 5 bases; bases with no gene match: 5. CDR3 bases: TGCGCCAGCAGTAGCGGGGACGGGACAGATACGCAGTATTTT. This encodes CASSSGDGTDTQYF. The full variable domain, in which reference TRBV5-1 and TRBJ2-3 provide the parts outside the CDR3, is KAGVTQTPRYLIKTRGQQVTLSCSPISGHRSVSWYQQTPGQGLQFLFEYFSETQRNKGNFPGRFSGRQFSNSRSEMNVSTLELGDSALYLCASSSGDGTDTQYFGPGTRLTVL.